The 14 T cell receptor beta chains listed next were all sequenced from one sample in a study of T cells in Graves' hyperthyroidism and ophthalmopathy. The CDR3 regions of TCR beta were amplified from RNA transcripts. The HTBI primer set served for first-round RT-PCR of the TCR CDR3. A single record per CDR3 protein comes from TCRdb applying MiXCR to the multiplex PCR reads. The top ten hold 35% of the sample, which has about 250,000 distinct CDR3 sequences, over 20% seen once. The sequencing sample was made of blood. All receptors derive from a woman aged 40 to 50 with Graves' ophthalmopathy.

In its sample, this clonotype was seen a few times. The V and J genes are TRBV12-3 or TRBV12-4 and TRBJ1-2; D is undetermined. This CDR3 contains 12 residues. V lost 9 bases and J 4 bases, leaving 12 bases between the germline ends. This chain's CDR3 is CASSTGFYGYTF. The CDR3 DNA reads as TGTGCCAGTAGTACGGGCTTCTATGGCTACACCTTC.

This clonotype was counted at least ten times. The chain recombines TRBV15 with TRBJ1-2; D remains ambiguous. CDR3 size: 14 residues. From germline, CDR1 is LNHNV and CDR2 YYDKDF (reference sequence). Trimming took off 0 bases at V and 5 bases at J, with 10 bases between the two ends. The CDR3 region is CATSRENGGYGYTF. DNA of the CDR3: TGTGCCACCAGCAGAGAAAACGGAGGGTATGGCTACACCTTC.

The table lists this clonotype with many counts. The chain combines TRBV11-2 with TRBJ1-2; perhaps TRBD1 as D (6 bases). The V and J ends lost 6 bases and 3 bases respectively, with 14 bases between them. CDR3 length: 14 residues. CDR1 and CDR2 from the germline V gene are SGHAT and FQNNGV. The chain's CDR3 is CASSLATGYYGYTF. For the CDR3, the DNA is TGTGCCAGCAGTTTGGCCACAGGGTACTATGGCTACACCTTC.

This clonotype has more than one count but fewer than ten. This could be a read error, since a much larger clone is one nucleotide away. The genes are TRBV3-1 and TRBJ2-5; D ambiguous. This CDR3 contains 13 residues. V lost 4 bases and J lost 0, with 6 bases in between. Germline V gene lookup returns CDR1 LGHDT and CDR2 YNNKEL (reference sequence). CDR3 in DNA: TGTGCCAGCAGCCCAACCCACCAAGAGACCCAGTACTTC. It is translated as CASSPTHQETQYF.

Many counts were recorded for this clonotype. The rearrangement joins TRBV24-1 to TRBJ2-2; D might be TRBD2 (5 bases). Trimming cost V 5 bases and J 7 bases, with 13 bases left between them. Germline CDR1 and CDR2: KGHDR and SFDVKD. The CDR3 runs 14 residues. Here the CDR3 reads CATSVSVRGGELFF. CDR3 nucleotide sequence: TGTGCCACCAGTGTGTCTGTCCGGGGCGGGGAGCTGTTTTTT.

This clonotype was seen many times. The chain uses TRBV19 and TRBJ2-7; D possibly corresponds to TRBD2 (6 bases). CDR3 length: 14 amino acids. Germline V gene sequence: CDR1 LNHDA, CDR2 SQIVND (reference sequence). V lost 6 bases to trimming and J lost 0 bases, with 12 bases between them. The CDR3 is CASSGRQSSYEQYF. CDR3 coding DNA: TGTGCCAGTAGCGGGAGACAGAGCTCCTACGAGCAGTACTTC.

J is TRBJ2-7 and V is TRBV6-1; no clear D gene. Between the trimmed V and J ends, which lost 1 base and 6 bases, there was a span of 10 bases. From germline, CDR1 is MNHNS and CDR2 SASEGT. This CDR3 region has 13 residues. Written as DNA, the CDR3 is TGTGCCAGCAGTGAAGGGTCCGCGTCCGAGCAGTACTTC. Translating gives CASSEGSASEQYF.

The chain has TRBV6-2 or TRBV6-3 and TRBJ2-7; 9 nucleotides match TRBD2. Unmatched junction bases numbered 12, after V lost 8 bases and J lost 7 bases. Germline V CDR1 and CDR2: MNHEY, SVGEGT. The CDR3 loop spans 14 amino acids. The CDR3 reads CASSLGPSGVEQYF. The CDR3 coding sequence is TGTGCCAGCTCTCTCGGACCTAGCGGGGTTGAGCAGTACTTC.

This clonotype has at least ten counts. This chain links TRBV9 with TRBJ2-7, with D maybe TRBD2 (6 bases). The V end was cut by 8 bases, the J end by 2 bases, with 20 bases between. This CDR3 is built from 15 residues. In germline, CDR1 is SGDLS, CDR2 YYNGEE. The CDR3 DNA follows: TGTGCCAGTGCCCCAGCGAGAGGAGGGACCTACGAGCAGTACTTC. The encoded protein is CASAPARGGTYEQYF. The variable domain in full, completed from reference TRBV9 and TRBJ2-7, reads DSGVTQTPKHLITATGQRVTLRCSPRSGDLSVYWYQQSLDQGLQFLIQYYNGEERAKGNILERFSAQQFPDLHSELNLSSLELGDSALYFCASAPARGGTYEQYFGPGTRLTVT.

This rearrangement joins TRBV6-1 to TRBJ2-7, with D possibly TRBD2 on 5 matching bases. This CDR3 has 14 amino acids. Germline assignment: CDR1 MNHNS and CDR2 SASEGT. Between the trimmed V and J ends, which lost 3 bases and 6 bases, there was a span of 15 bases. The CDR3 reads CASSDLDGVIEQYF. The CDR3 DNA sequence: TGTGCCAGCAGTGACCTGGACGGGGTCATCGAGCAGTACTTC.

With regard to this clonotype: Possible read error: a much larger clone is one base away. The CDR3: CAIVARTGDPNQPQHF. CDR3 coding DNA: TGTGCTATTGTTGCCCGGACAGGGGATCCCAATCAGCCCCAGCATTTT. The chain employs TRBV12-5 and TRBJ1-5, with 9 nucleotides matching TRBD1. Losses at the gene ends were 10 bases for V and 3 bases for J; bases not matched to a gene: 13. The germline gives CDR1 LGHNT, CDR2 FRNRAP. This CDR3 spans 16 amino acids. The complete variable domain, with remaining parts taken from reference TRBV12-5 and TRBJ1-5, reads DARVTQTPRHKVTEMGQEVTMRCQPILGHNTVFWYRQTMMQGLELLAYFRNRAPLDDSGMPKDRFSAEMPDATLATLKIQPSEPRDSAVYFCAIVARTGDPNQPQHFGDGTRLSIL.

The sample holds many counts of this clonotype. The chain combines TRBV11-1 with TRBJ2-3, with D perhaps TRBD1 or TRBD2 (5 bases each). The V end lost 5 bases, the J end lost 5 bases, and 11 bases lay between the germline ends. The CDR3 loop spans 13 amino acids. CDR1 and CDR2 (germline): SGHAT, FQDESV (reference sequence). CDR3 sequence (DNA): TGTGCCAGCAGCCTGGGGACGGGAGATACGCAGTATTTT. As protein: CASSLGTGDTQYF.

The sample holds many counts of this clonotype. The chain recombines TRBV30 with TRBJ2-3; D gene unclear. Germline V gene sequence: CDR1 GTSNPN, CDR2 SVGIG (reference sequence). The CDR3 has 17 amino acids. The V gene lost 4 bases and the J gene lost 0 bases, with 20 bases spanning the gap. The CDR3 sequence: CAWNQHLGTASTDTQYF. The CDR3 coding sequence is TGTGCCTGGAACCAGCACCTCGGCACTGCTAGCACAGATACGCAGTATTTT. Drawing the rest from reference TRBV30 and TRBJ2-3, the complete variable domain is SQTIHQWPATLVQPVGSPLSLECTVEGTSNPNLYWYRQAAGRGLQLLFYSVGIGQISSEVPQNLSASRPQDRQFILSSKKLLLSDSGFYLCAWNQHLGTASTDTQYFGPGTRLTVL.

This clonotype occurred a few times. The V gene is TRBV3-1, the J gene TRBJ2-7; D is unresolved. The CDR3 runs 13 residues. With 4 bases removed from V and 3 bases from J, the gap between germline ends came to 10 bases. The germline V gene has CDR1 LGHDT and CDR2 YNNKEL (reference sequence). CDR3: CASSPTDYYEQYF. The CDR3 nucleotides are TGTGCCAGCAGCCCTACGGATTACTACGAGCAGTACTTC.